The rows below give T cell receptor beta chains drawn from one sample of a study of early T cells in non-severe SARS-CoV-2 infection. TCRdb fed the 5' RACE reads into MiXCR, producing one record per CDR3 protein. The sample lists some 87,000 distinct CDR3 sequences; roughly 13% were seen once. Input material: whole blood. The receptors originated from an adult who was a healthcare worker with PCR-confirmed SARS-CoV-2 infection or an uninfected control (not recorded which). Both conserved end residues are part of each CDR3. The D gene is left open where the match is weak. The size entry is marked missing in some rows and otherwise reads once, few, many or a size class.

clone size,V gene,J gene,D gene,CDR3 protein,CDR3 DNA
.,TRBV12-2,TRBJ1-1,.,CASPPRTNWVTEAFF,TGTGCAAGTCCCCCGAGGACAAATTGGGTCACTGAAGCTTTCTTT
few,TRBV4-1,TRBJ2-1,TRBD1,CASSIPDREPWNEQFF,TGCGCCAGCAGCATCCCGGACAGGGAACCGTGGAATGAGCAGTTCTTC
few,TRBV4-1,TRBJ2-3,.,CASSQVLGVQGSTSTDTQYF,TGCGCCAGCAGCCAAGTTTTAGGGGTTCAAGGGTCGACTAGCACAGATACGCAGTATTTT
.,TRBV9,TRBJ2-3,.,CASSVLGKDTQYF,TGTGCCAGCAGCGTATTGGGGAAAGATACGCAGTATTTT
few,TRBV7-9,TRBJ2-7,TRBD1,CASSTGQGASEQYF,TGTGCCAGCAGCACCGGACAGGGGGCCAGCGAGCAGTACTTC
few,TRBV12-3/TRBV12-4,TRBJ2-7,TRBD2,CASMRAGETYEQYF,TGTGCCAGCATGCGGGCGGGGGAAACCTACGAGCAGTACTTC
many,TRBV7-2,TRBJ2-7,.,CASSLAGGVSYEQYF,TGTGCCAGCAGCTTAGCGGGCGGCGTCTCCTACGAGCAGTACTTC
.,TRBV12-3/TRBV12-4,TRBJ1-1,.,CASSAIRVNTEAFF,TGTGCCAGCAGCGCAATCAGGGTAAACACTGAAGCTTTCTTT
many,TRBV29-1,TRBJ1-3,.,CSVEGKGNTIYF,TGCAGCGTTGAGGGGAAAGGAAACACCATATATTTT
few,TRBV7-2,TRBJ2-7,.,CASSLHDGSSYEQYF,TGTGCCAGCAGCTTACATGACGGATCTTCCTACGAGCAGTACTTC
many,TRBV29-1,TRBJ2-5,TRBD1,CSVEWWDRRETQYF,TGCAGCGTTGAATGGTGGGACAGGAGGGAGACCCAGTACTTC
.,TRBV12-3/TRBV12-4,TRBJ1-3,TRBD1,CASSFTGGNTIYF,TGTGCCAGCAGTTTTACAGGGGGTAACACCATATATTTT
many,TRBV6-2/TRBV6-3,TRBJ2-5,.,CASSYWLQETQYF,TGTGCCAGCAGTTACTGGTTACAAGAGACCCAGTACTTC
few,TRBV19,TRBJ1-6,.,CASSLQAGSPLHF,TGTGCCAGTAGTCTCCAGGCAGGCTCACCCCTCCACTTT
.,TRBV3-1,TRBJ2-3,.,CASSPWQGPTDTQYF,TGTGCCAGCAGCCCCTGGCAGGGACCCACAGATACGCAGTATTTT
many,TRBV7-6,TRBJ2-2,.,CASSSDNLYTGELFF,TGTGCCAGCAGCTCTGACAACCTCTACACCGGGGAGCTGTTTTTT